The rows below give T cell receptor beta chains drawn from one sample of a study of T cell responses to AZD1222 COVID-19 vaccine. Measured with immunoSEQ multiplex PCR; TCRdb has only the in-frame clones, and not every one. This table holds over 85,000 clones, roughly 89% found once. The source material was peripheral blood, sampled 28 days after the second AZD1222 dose. The receptors derive from an adult who received the AZD1222 COVID-19 vaccine. CDR3s include the opening cysteine and the closing phenylalanine or tryptophan.

V gene: TRBV27
J gene: TRBJ2-7
CDR3 protein: CASSLQQPYEQYF

V gene: TRBV10-3
J gene: TRBJ2-3
CDR3 protein: CAISESPDAIHTQYF

V gene: TRBV27
J gene: TRBJ2-3
CDR3 protein: CASSSRDRTSTDTQYF

V gene: TRBV28
J gene: TRBJ1-5
CDR3 protein: CASSLVQGAGNQPQHF

V gene: TRBV7-2
J gene: TRBJ1-5
CDR3 protein: CASSPSPNQPQHF

V gene: TRBV29-1
J gene: TRBJ2-2
CDR3 protein: CSEAVATGELFF

V gene: TRBV7-6
J gene: TRBJ1-6
CDR3 protein: CASSLGTGYPLHF

V gene: TRBV10-3
J gene: TRBJ2-7
CDR3 protein: CAINREGTEGEQYF

V gene: TRBV9
J gene: TRBJ1-1
CDR3 protein: CASSVYTGGVTEAFF

V gene: TRBV14
J gene: TRBJ2-2
CDR3 protein: CASSPRTGGRGTGELFF

V gene: TRBV2
J gene: TRBJ2-6
CDR3 protein: CASTLGESGANVLTF

V gene: TRBV18
J gene: TRBJ1-5
CDR3 protein: CASSPGTPQGSQPQHF

V gene: TRBV29-1
J gene: TRBJ1-1
CDR3 protein: CSVTTWGTEAFF

V gene: TRBV5-1
J gene: TRBJ2-3
CDR3 protein: CASSSSSGTDTQYF

V gene: TRBV3-1/TRBV3-2
J gene: TRBJ2-7
CDR3 protein: CASSQGQGIDATEQYF

V gene: TRBV10-3
J gene: TRBJ2-6
CDR3 protein: CAISERGLAIYPGANVLTF

V gene: TRBV2
J gene: TRBJ1-1
CDR3 protein: CASSEVLNTEAFF

V gene: TRBV7-2
J gene: TRBJ1-2
CDR3 protein: CASSLPGRQSYGYTF

V gene: TRBV7-9
J gene: TRBJ1-5
CDR3 protein: CASSLGAVSNQPQHF

V gene: TRBV9
J gene: TRBJ1-6
CDR3 protein: CASSALGGEASPLHF

V gene: TRBV21-1
J gene: TRBJ1-2
CDR3 protein: CASSGLGDSVYGYTF

V gene: TRBV19
J gene: TRBJ2-2
CDR3 protein: CASSPWDRGSGELFF

V gene: TRBV2
J gene: TRBJ1-5
CDR3 protein: CASRTGSSEPQHF

V gene: TRBV6-1
J gene: TRBJ2-7
CDR3 protein: CASSEYRGRYEQYF

V gene: TRBV15
J gene: TRBJ1-5
CDR3 protein: CATSRDPRGGQPQHF

V gene: TRBV27
J gene: TRBJ1-2
CDR3 protein: CASSSQGRYTF

V gene: TRBV4-1
J gene: TRBJ1-1
CDR3 protein: CASSQILVGTEAFF

V gene: TRBV15
J gene: TRBJ1-1
CDR3 protein: CATSRDPKYTEAFF

V gene: TRBV28
J gene: TRBJ1-1
CDR3 protein: CASTVPPKAFF

V gene: TRBV14
J gene: TRBJ1-5
CDR3 protein: CASSQTGTNQPQHF

V gene: TRBV30
J gene: TRBJ1-1
CDR3 protein: CAWRAGNRASTEAFF

V gene: TRBV27
J gene: TRBJ1-2
CDR3 protein: CASSFGKGYGYTF

V gene: TRBV7-2
J gene: TRBJ1-1
CDR3 protein: CASSLGGTSGTEAFF

V gene: TRBV5-4
J gene: TRBJ2-7
CDR3 protein: CASSYDVGREQYF

V gene: TRBV6-1
J gene: TRBJ2-7
CDR3 protein: CASSEYISYEQYF

V gene: TRBV7-8
J gene: TRBJ2-5
CDR3 protein: CASSLGVGQTETQYF

V gene: TRBV3-1/TRBV3-2
J gene: TRBJ2-3
CDR3 protein: CASSQSLGWPDTQYF

V gene: TRBV7-3
J gene: TRBJ1-6
CDR3 protein: CASSSTGGYNSPLHF

V gene: TRBV5-1
J gene: TRBJ2-2
CDR3 protein: CASSTTAGTATGELFF

V gene: TRBV18
J gene: TRBJ2-5
CDR3 protein: CASSRYQETQYF

V gene: TRBV5-1
J gene: TRBJ2-3
CDR3 protein: CASSFEPSTDTQYF

V gene: TRBV7-9
J gene: TRBJ2-5
CDR3 protein: CASSPPGTSGIQGETQYF

V gene: TRBV6-1
J gene: TRBJ2-7
CDR3 protein: CASSAPGTYYPYEQYF

V gene: TRBV29-1
J gene: TRBJ1-1
CDR3 protein: CSGTRGGADTEAFF

V gene: TRBV27
J gene: TRBJ1-2
CDR3 protein: CASSYGGRYGYTF

V gene: TRBV2
J gene: TRBJ2-3
CDR3 protein: CASSAGLAGVDTQYF

V gene: TRBV6-1
J gene: TRBJ2-3
CDR3 protein: CASSEGLAGGTDTQYF

V gene: TRBV5-3
J gene: TRBJ1-4
CDR3 protein: CARSLQDGGQGGGSEKLFF

V gene: TRBV9
J gene: TRBJ1-1
CDR3 protein: CASSLDSKTEAFF

V gene: TRBV19
J gene: TRBJ1-1
CDR3 protein: CASSMLRTEAFF

V gene: TRBV18
J gene: TRBJ2-7
CDR3 protein: CASSPKSHYEQYF

V gene: TRBV27
J gene: TRBJ2-3
CDR3 protein: CASSATRGSDTQYF

V gene: TRBV10-1
J gene: TRBJ2-1
CDR3 protein: CASSEAFSNEQFF

V gene: TRBV3-1/TRBV3-2
J gene: TRBJ2-1
CDR3 protein: CASSHIPARGSYNEQFF

V gene: TRBV3-1/TRBV3-2
J gene: TRBJ2-3
CDR3 protein: CASSQDRRDTQYF

V gene: TRBV6-1
J gene: TRBJ1-5
CDR3 protein: CASSEARWTGDSNQPQHF